Detailed here is one TCR beta chain. Other nucleotide sequences from this sample produce the same CDR3. Recipients received nonmyeloablative bone marrow transplants from related graft donors, with transient mixed chimerism. Libraries were prepared by immunoSEQ multiplex PCR; TCRdb keeps only in-frame clonotypes and omits some of them. The sample has about 81,000 clones, roughly 90% seen once. The data belong to a study of Tregs in tolerant kidney transplant recipients. CDR3 size: 13 residues. V was trimmed by 4 bases and J by 2 bases, leaving 11 bases between them. Germline V gene data show CDR1 as GTSNPN and CDR2 as SVGIG (reference sequence).

The J gene is TRBJ1-2, the V gene TRBV30; possible D gene TRBD1, 6 bases. This specimen was CD4+ T cells from blood (PBMCs), taken 24 months after the transplant. The receptor's source is a human patient who received a combined kidney and bone marrow transplant. Some of these T cells may belong to the graft donor. CDR3 nucleotides: TGTGCCTGGACCGGGGGGCCGAACTATGGCTACACCTTC. Its translation is CAWTGGPNYGYTF.